Below, 30 T cell receptor beta chains from the same sample are listed, as sequenced in a study of T-cell reconstitution after alpha-beta-depleted transplantation in children. Unique molecular identifiers were incorporated during preparation of the TCRbeta library. TCRdb called the PCR reads again in MiXCR, with one record for every CDR3 protein. The data hold fewer than 1 million distinct CDR3 sequences, with roughly 15% observed a single time. Specimen: PBMCs, mostly from graft donor cells, collected 360 days after TCRalphabeta/CD19-depleted stem cell transplant. The receptor set was obtained from a male patient between 5 and 17 years old who had a stem cell transplant for acute lymphoblastic leukemia, so the T cells may come from the graft donor.

This sequence joins TRBV11-3 and TRBJ1-2; no firm D call. Deletions cut 5 bases from V and 6 bases from J, with 13 bases between. The CDR3 consists of 13 residues. The V gene's germline CDR1 is SGHNT and CDR2 YENEEA. As DNA, the CDR3 is TGTGCCAGCAGCGCAAAGAATGGTGATGGCTACACCTTC. Translation: CASSAKNGDGYTF.

This clonotype came up a few times. This chain joins TRBV29-1 and TRBJ2-7; a weak D match, TRBD2 (5 bases). V was pared by 4 bases and J by 4 bases, with 11 bases between. Germline V gene data show CDR1 as SQVTM and CDR2 as ANQGSEA. There are 12 residues in the CDR3. The CDR3 protein is CSVGGVGYEQYF. The CDR3 DNA sequence: TGCAGCGTTGGGGGAGTTGGTTACGAGCAGTACTTC.

This clonotype has more than one count but fewer than ten. The chain joins TRBV9 to TRBJ2-1; D is possibly TRBD2 (6 bases). The ends were cut back, 0 bases at V and 0 bases at J, with 10 bases in the middle. Germline lookup yields CDR1 SGDLS and CDR2 YYNGEE. The CDR3 has 16 amino acids. The CDR3 nucleotides read TGTGCCAGCAGCGTAGGCGGGGCCCTCTCCTACAATGAGCAGTTCTTC. This gives the protein CASSVGGALSYNEQFF.

The chain couples TRBV12-3 or TRBV12-4 to TRBJ2-4; 12 nucleotides align to TRBD1. Germline trimming cut 3 bases from V and 1 base from J; bases unmatched to any gene: 1. The CDR3 is made up of 16 amino acids. The CDR3 region has the DNA TGTGCCAGCAGTTTGGGACAGGGGGCGGCCAAAAACATTCAGTACTTC. This translates into CASSLGQGAAKNIQYF.

This clonotype has a handful of counts. This chain uses TRBV5-1 with TRBJ2-7; TRBD1 might be the D (5 bases). Germline values: CDR1 SGHRS, CDR2 YFSETQ. Trimming removed 4 bases at V and 0 bases at J, with 20 bases between. The CDR3 spans 17 residues. Written as DNA, the CDR3 is TGCGCCAGCAGCCATCCCGAGCGCAGGGTCGCCTCCTACGAGCAGTACTTC. Translating gives CASSHPERRVASYEQYF. Full variable domain (outside the CDR3, taken from reference TRBV5-1 and TRBJ2-7): KAGVTQTPRYLIKTRGQQVTLSCSPISGHRSVSWYQQTPGQGLQFLFEYFSETQRNKGNFPGRFSGRQFSNSRSEMNVSTLELGDSALYLCASSHPERRVASYEQYFGPGTRLTVT.

This clonotype was counted between two and nine times. This chain links TRBV20-1 with TRBJ2-5, with D perhaps matching TRBD2 (5 bases). Germline-derived CDR1 and CDR2 are DFQATT and SNEGSKA (reference sequence). This CDR3 contains 12 residues. Trimming left V 5 bases short and J 3 bases short, with 10 bases between. In nucleotides, the CDR3 is TGCAGTGCTTTGGACTCAGAAGAGACCCAGTACTTC. Translating gives CSALDSEETQYF.

The V gene is TRBV5-1, the J gene TRBJ2-1, with a tentative D call TRBD2 (6 bases). This CDR3 comprises 15 residues. The germline gives CDR1 SGHRS, CDR2 YFSETQ. V shed 3 bases and J shed 1 base, with 11 bases lying between them. CDR3 sequence: CASSSSDRSYNEQFF. The DNA for the CDR3 is TGCGCCAGCAGCTCTAGCGACCGGTCCTACAATGAGCAGTTCTTC.

This clonotype was counted only a few times. V gene TRBV3-1 combines with J gene TRBJ2-1; 7 bases agree with TRBD2. CDR1 is LGHDT and CDR2 is YNNKEL in the germline V gene (reference sequence). After removal of 5 bases from V and 2 bases from J, the junction contained 6 bases not matched to a gene. CDR3 length equals 15 residues. CDR3 loop: CASSKRGIAYNEQFF. In DNA form, the CDR3 reads TGTGCCAGCAGCAAGCGGGGTATTGCCTACAATGAGCAGTTCTTC.

This clonotype appeared many times. This rearrangement joins TRBV12-3 or TRBV12-4 to TRBJ1-1; 8 nucleotides line up with TRBD1. V trimming: 3 bases; J trimming: 3 bases; junction bases outside the gene matches: 3. The CDR3 loop spans 14 amino acids. This CDR3 is CASSLDRVDTEAFF. DNA for the CDR3: TGTGCCAGCAGTTTGGACAGGGTGGACACTGAAGCTTTCTTT.

At least ten counts were recorded for this clonotype. This chain links TRBV5-1 with TRBJ2-5, with a weak D call TRBD1 (6 bases). This CDR3 spans 14 amino acids. The germline V gene encodes CDR1 SGHRS and CDR2 YFSETQ. Trimming took off 4 bases at V and 3 bases at J, with 13 bases between the two ends. CDR3 sequence: CASSPGTYKETQYF. The DNA for the CDR3 is TGCGCCAGCAGCCCCGGGACATACAAAGAGACCCAGTACTTC.

This chain links TRBV12-3 or TRBV12-4 with TRBJ2-3; TRBD1 matches at 8 bases. The V segment lost 7 bases and the J segment 0 bases; nucleotides outside the gene matches: 6. The CDR3 spans 15 residues. The CDR3 region is CASTIRTGSTDTQYF. CDR3 DNA: TGTGCCAGCACCATAAGGACAGGGAGCACAGATACGCAGTATTTT.

The J gene is TRBJ1-5, the V gene TRBV7-9, with D perhaps matching TRBD1 (6 bases). V lost 1 base and J 6 bases, leaving 7 bases between the germline ends. The CDR3 is 13 amino acids. Germline CDR1 reads SEHNR; CDR2 reads FQNEAQ (reference sequence). The DNA for the CDR3 is TGTGCCAGCAGCTTAGACAGGGTTCAGCCCCAGCATTTT. Its protein is CASSLDRVQPQHF.

The V call is TRBV7-9, the J call TRBJ2-3; 16 bases are shared with TRBD2. V lost 5 bases to trimming and J lost 6 bases; unmatched junction nucleotides: 5. The CDR3 contains 16 residues. Germline lookup yields CDR1 SEHNR and CDR2 FQNEAQ (reference sequence). CDR3 protein: CASSAGLAGGPDTQYF. The CDR3 DNA reads as TGTGCCAGCAGCGCGGGACTAGCGGGAGGGCCCGATACGCAGTATTTT. Using reference TRBV7-9 and TRBJ2-3 for the parts outside the CDR3, the full variable domain is DTGVSQNPRHKITKRGQNVTFRCDPISEHNRLYWYRQTLGQGPEFLTYFQNEAQLEKSRLLSDRFSAERPKGSFSTLEIQRTEQGDSAMYLCASSAGLAGGPDTQYFGPGTRLTVL.

The CDR3, as DNA: TGTGCCAGCAGCTTACATGGTGGGCGAGATACCCAGTACTTC. Translating it yields CASSLHGGRDTQYF. The V gene is TRBV7-3, the J gene TRBJ2-5; D call uncertain. The CDR3 loop spans 14 amino acids. V lost 2 bases to trimming and J lost 8 bases, with 15 bases between them. CDR1 is SGHTA, CDR2 FQGTGA, per germline.

This clonotype was counted between two and nine times. The chain combines TRBV29-1 with TRBJ2-1; the D gene could be TRBD1 or TRBD2 (5 bases each). Germline V CDR1 and CDR2: SQVTM, ANQGSEA. Trimming stripped 8 bases from V and 10 bases from J, with 15 bases between. This CDR3 is built from 11 residues. CDR3 sequence: CSFWRTWEQFF. The CDR3 nucleotides read TGCAGCTTTTGGAGGACATGGGAGCAGTTCTTC.

Details on this clonotype: A much bigger clone sits one base away, suggesting this may be a read error. The chain employs TRBV3-1 and TRBJ2-4; possible D gene TRBD2, 6 bases. Germline V gene lookup returns CDR1 LGHDT and CDR2 YNNKEL (reference sequence). The CDR3 length is 15 residues. CDR3 residues: CATSLGTLAKNIQYF. The CDR3 region has the DNA TGTGCCACCAGCCTCGGGACTCTAGCCAAAAACATTCAGTACTTC.

This clonotype was detected many times. The genes are TRBV7-8 and TRBJ2-7; TRBD2 is a possible D gene (6 bases). The CDR3 runs to 14 residues. The V gene's germline CDR1 is SGHVS and CDR2 FQNEAQ. V lost 6 bases to trimming and J lost 1 base, with 13 bases between them. This CDR3 is CASSYAGFSYEQYF. DNA of the CDR3: TGTGCCAGCAGTTATGCGGGATTTTCCTACGAGCAGTACTTC.

The V and J genes are TRBV27 and TRBJ2-7; 11 bases agree with TRBD2. The trim removed 5 bases at V and 3 bases at J, leaving 12 bases unmatched. Germline assignment: CDR1 MNHEY and CDR2 SMNVEV (reference sequence). This CDR3 has 17 residues. The CDR3 bases are TGTGCCAGCAGTATCGGACTAGCGGGTTCCGACTACTACGAGCAGTACTTC. Encoded protein: CASSIGLAGSDYYEQYF.

J is TRBJ2-1 and V is TRBV4-1; D call uncertain. Trimming shortened V by 0 bases and J by 9 bases, and 15 bases separated the two germline ends. The CDR3 sequence is 15 residues long. CDR1 and CDR2 (germline): MGHRA, YSYEKL. The CDR3 DNA reads as TGCGCCAGCAGCCAAGACCGGCCAACCCTGAGTGAGCAGTTCTTC. Translation: CASSQDRPTLSEQFF.

This clonotype was counted between two and nine times. V gene TRBV4-1 combines with J gene TRBJ2-3, with a weak D call TRBD2 (6 bases). The germline V gene has CDR1 MGHRA and CDR2 YSYEKL. This CDR3 comprises 16 residues. Trimming removed 0 bases at V and 2 bases at J, with 12 bases between. The CDR3 protein is CASSQEASGYTDTQYF. The CDR3, as DNA: TGCGCCAGCAGCCAAGAGGCGAGCGGGTACACAGATACGCAGTATTTT.

This clonotype appeared a few times. This chain uses TRBV20-1 with TRBJ2-5; D not resolved. Germline values: CDR1 DFQATT, CDR2 SNEGSKA (reference sequence). The CDR3 sequence is 13 residues long. Trimming removed 3 bases from V and 5 bases from J, with 13 bases in between. The CDR3 is CSASLQMGETQYF. The CDR3 DNA sequence: TGCAGTGCTAGTTTACAGATGGGGGAGACCCAGTACTTC.

This clonotype was counted a few times. This chain connects TRBV2 to TRBJ1-2; D not resolved. With 2 bases removed from V and 3 bases from J, the gap between germline ends came to 19 bases. The CDR3 is made up of 17 amino acids. Germline CDR1 SNHLY, CDR2 FYNNEI. The CDR3 protein is CASSESAAVGFYYGYTF. The CDR3 region has the DNA TGTGCCAGCAGTGAATCGGCCGCCGTAGGATTTTACTATGGCTACACCTTC.

The chain links TRBV18 to TRBJ2-7, with 7 bases lining up with TRBD1. Germline V gives CDR1 KGHSH, CDR2 LQKENI. The CDR3 has 13 residues. Germline trimming cut 4 bases from V and 6 bases from J; bases unmatched to any gene: 6. The CDR3 region has the DNA TGTGCCAGCTCACAGGAACAGGGGACCGAGCAGTACTTC. Translated, it gives CASSQEQGTEQYF.

This chain uses TRBV7-2 with TRBJ1-1, with 7 bases fitting TRBD1. This CDR3 is 13 amino acids long. CDR1 is SGHTA and CDR2 is FQGNSA in the germline V gene. Trimming cost V 1 base and J 11 bases; bases outside gene matches: 7. The CDR3 DNA reads TGTGCCAGCAGCTTAGGGACAGGCCCTGGGGCTTTCTTT. As protein: CASSLGTGPGAFF.

J is TRBJ2-1 and V is TRBV18, with 11 nucleotides matching TRBD2. V was pared by 5 bases and J by 11 bases, with 11 bases of the junction left unmatched. Germline V gene lookup returns CDR1 KGHSH and CDR2 LQKENI. The CDR3 length is 15 residues. This chain's CDR3 is CASSRDGTSGTKQFF. The CDR3 region has the DNA TGTGCCAGCTCAAGGGATGGGACTAGCGGAACAAAGCAGTTCTTC.

The sample holds a few counts of this clonotype. This chain uses TRBV27 with TRBJ1-1, with D uncertain. The CDR3 is 15 residues long. Germline V gives CDR1 MNHEY, CDR2 SMNVEV (reference sequence). The germline V and J ends were trimmed by 3 bases and 5 bases, with 16 bases remaining between them. The CDR3 DNA sequence: TGTGCCAGCAGTTTTTTTCCAGACTCGTTTACTGAAGCTTTCTTT. Translation gives CASSFFPDSFTEAFF.

This clonotype occurred a few times. The genes are TRBV5-1 and TRBJ2-7; 11 nucleotides line up with TRBD2. J was trimmed by 5 bases and V by 7 bases; bases with no gene match: 8. The CDR3 runs 14 residues. From germline, CDR1 is SGHRS and CDR2 YFSETQ. In DNA form, the CDR3 reads TGCGCCAGCTTCCTTGGGACTAGCGGTCACGAGCAGTACTTC. Translated, it gives CASFLGTSGHEQYF. The full variable domain, rest sourced from reference TRBV5-1 and TRBJ2-7, is KAGVTQTPRYLIKTRGQQVTLSCSPISGHRSVSWYQQTPGQGLQFLFEYFSETQRNKGNFPGRFSGRQFSNSRSEMNVSTLELGDSALYLCASFLGTSGHEQYFGPGTRLTVT.

The sample holds a few counts of this clonotype. V and J are TRBV3-1 and TRBJ2-3; 8 bases map to TRBD2. The ends lost 4 bases at V and 6 bases at J; junction bases unmatched: 6. The CDR3 is 14 amino acids. Germline CDR1 is LGHDT and CDR2 is YNNKEL (reference sequence). The CDR3 nucleotides read TGTGCCAGCAGCCTACGGGGGGGCGGCGATACGCAGTATTTT. Its translation is CASSLRGGGDTQYF.

This clonotype occurred a few times. The CDR3 DNA reads TGTGCCAGCAGTGCCAGGGAGGGCCATGGCTACACCTTC. Translating gives CASSAREGHGYTF. The chain links TRBV25-1 to TRBJ1-2; TRBD1 is a possible D gene (5 bases). The CDR3 is 13 residues long. CDR1 is MGHDK and CDR2 is SYGVNS in the germline V gene. Trimming left V 4 bases short and J 6 bases short, with 12 bases between.

V gene TRBV9 combines with J gene TRBJ2-3; the D gene is possibly TRBD1 (7 bases). Per the germline V gene, CDR1 is SGDLS and CDR2 is YYNGEE. The V and J ends lost 0 bases and 3 bases respectively, with 11 bases between them. The CDR3 loop spans 15 amino acids. CDR3 amino acids: CASSVETGRTDTQYF. CDR3 coding DNA: TGTGCCAGCAGCGTAGAGACAGGGAGGACAGATACGCAGTATTTT.